Listed below are T cell receptor beta chains from one sample, sequenced in a study of OX40 agonist ivuxolimab in advanced cancers. The table came from immunoSEQ multiplex PCR; TCRdb's copy has only in-frame clones and leaves some out. The data contain 65,000 to 95,000 clones, 89% of them seen just once; the ten biggest clones take up less than 0.2%. Here the sequenced sample was CD4+ or CD8+ T cells sorted from blood, taken in a trial of the OX40 agonist ivuxolimab. These receptors were collected from an adult with an advanced solid tumor such as melanoma, head and neck, liver or kidney cancer. Both conserved end residues are part of each CDR3. The order of the fields is clone size, V gene, J gene, D gene, CDR3 protein, CDR3 DNA. D genes are given only for firm matches. Part of the rows lack a size; the others show once, few, many or a class for expanded clones.

size: NA; V: TRBV15; J: TRBJ2-3; D: TRBD2; CDR3: CATSRDIMTSGSRADTQYF; DNA: TGTGCCACCAGCAGAGATATCATGACTAGCGGGAGTAGGGCAGATACGCAGTATTTT
size: NA; V: TRBV9; J: TRBJ1-2; D: NA; CDR3: CASSVAPGAGGYTF; DNA: TGTGCCAGCAGCGTAGCCCCGGGGGCGGGTGGCTACACCTTC
size: NA; V: TRBV7-9; J: TRBJ2-2; D: NA; CDR3: CASSLGPGELFF; DNA: TGTGCCAGCAGCTTAGGGCCCGGGGAGCTGTTTTTT
size: NA; V: TRBV5-1; J: TRBJ1-3; D: NA; CDR3: CASSPAGALSGNTIYF; DNA: TGCGCCAGCAGCCCGGCGGGGGCCCTCTCTGGAAACACCATATATTTT
size: NA; V: TRBV6-5; J: TRBJ1-3; D: NA; CDR3: CASSYDRGAGNTIYF; DNA: TGTGCCAGCAGTTACGATAGGGGAGCAGGAAACACCATATATTTT
size: NA; V: TRBV11-2; J: TRBJ1-2; D: NA; CDR3: CASSTTGTNYGYTF; DNA: TGTGCCAGCAGCACGACAGGAACTAACTATGGCTACACCTTC
size: NA; V: TRBV30; J: TRBJ2-3; D: NA; CDR3: CAWSVGGGGTQYF; DNA: TGTGCCTGGAGTGTAGGAGGGGGTGGTACGCAGTATTTT
size: NA; V: TRBV7-2; J: TRBJ2-4; D: TRBD2; CDR3: CASSSSPGLIRYF; DNA: TGTGCCAGCAGCTCCTCCCCGGGACTAATAAGGTACTTC
size: NA; V: TRBV5-1; J: TRBJ2-7; D: NA; CDR3: CASSLASAVYEQYF; DNA: TGCGCCAGCAGCTTGGCTAGCGCGGTCTACGAGCAGTACTTC
size: NA; V: TRBV7-2; J: TRBJ2-1; D: NA; CDR3: CASSLATAWRHSGAGEQFF; DNA: TGTGCCAGCAGCTTAGCCACAGCATGGCGACATTCCGGGGCCGGCGAGCAGTTCTTC
size: NA; V: TRBV9; J: TRBJ1-1; D: TRBD1; CDR3: CASSAAGGLGNTEAFF; DNA: TGTGCCAGCAGCGCAGCAGGGGGCCTAGGGAACACTGAAGCTTTCTTT
size: NA; V: TRBV5-6; J: TRBJ2-2; D: TRBD2; CDR3: CASSFLSGRAPGELFF; DNA: TGTGCCAGCAGCTTTTTAAGCGGGAGGGCCCCCGGGGAGCTGTTTTTT
size: NA; V: TRBV28; J: TRBJ2-7; D: TRBD1; CDR3: CASSDRVWEQYF; DNA: TGTGCCAGCAGCGACAGGGTATGGGAGCAGTACTTC
size: NA; V: TRBV6-5; J: TRBJ2-2; D: NA; CDR3: CASSRSRPTTGELFF; DNA: TGTGCCAGCAGTCGATCTAGACCGACCACCGGGGAGCTGTTTTTT
size: NA; V: TRBV11-3; J: TRBJ2-2; D: TRBD2; CDR3: CASSLAGRGDTGELFF; DNA: TGTGCCAGCAGCTTAGCAGGGAGGGGTGACACCGGGGAGCTGTTTTTT
size: NA; V: TRBV7-8; J: TRBJ2-7; D: TRBD2; CDR3: CASSLLLAGVGEQYF; DNA: TGTGCCAGCAGCTTACTGCTAGCGGGAGTGGGGGAGCAGTACTTC
size: NA; V: TRBV4-3; J: TRBJ1-2; D: TRBD1; CDR3: CASSQGSGGYGYGYTF; DNA: TGCGCCAGCAGCCAAGGGTCAGGGGGCTATGGGTATGGCTACACCTTC
size: NA; V: TRBV5-1; J: TRBJ1-1; D: NA; CDR3: CASSRSEGTEAFF; DNA: TGCGCCAGCAGCCGGTCCGAGGGCACTGAAGCTTTCTTT
size: NA; V: TRBV10-2; J: TRBJ1-6; D: TRBD1; CDR3: CASRGGSYMNSPLHF; DNA: TGCGCCAGCAGAGGGGGCTCTTATATGAATTCACCCCTCCACTTT
size: once; V: TRBV4-2; J: TRBJ2-7; D: TRBD2; CDR3: CASSQRNGRGEQYF; DNA: TGTGCCAGCAGCCAAAGAAACGGGAGGGGTGAGCAGTACTTC
size: NA; V: TRBV11-2; J: TRBJ2-5; D: TRBD2; CDR3: CASSLDRGGGALLETQYF; DNA: TGTGCCAGCAGCTTAGATCGAGGCGGGGGGGCTCTGCTGGAGACCCAGTACTTC
size: NA; V: TRBV5-1; J: TRBJ2-7; D: TRBD1; CDR3: CASSWGTGYEQYF; DNA: TGCGCCAGCAGCTGGGGGACAGGCTACGAGCAGTACTTC
size: once; V: TRBV29-1; J: TRBJ2-7; D: NA; CDR3: CSVERAGGEQYF; DNA: TGCAGCGTTGAACGGGCTGGAGGAGAGCAGTACTTC
size: NA; V: TRBV5-4; J: TRBJ2-5; D: NA; CDR3: CASSFREETQYF; DNA: TGTGCCAGCAGCTTTAGAGAAGAGACCCAGTACTTC
size: NA; V: TRBV11-2; J: TRBJ2-5; D: NA; CDR3: CASSPGGHPGETQYF; DNA: TGTGCCAGCAGCCCAGGAGGACATCCGGGGGAGACCCAGTACTTC
size: NA; V: TRBV11-2; J: TRBJ1-5; D: TRBD1; CDR3: CASARGQGNQPQHF; DNA: TGTGCCAGCGCTAGAGGACAGGGGAATCAGCCCCAGCATTTT
size: NA; V: TRBV5-1; J: TRBJ2-7; D: NA; CDR3: CASSLVLEAGVSYEQYF; DNA: TGCGCCAGCAGCTTGGTTCTGGAGGCAGGAGTGTCCTACGAGCAGTACTTC
size: NA; V: TRBV5-1; J: TRBJ2-3; D: NA; CDR3: CASCLTSSTDTQYF; DNA: TGCGCCAGCTGTCTTACTAGTAGCACAGATACGCAGTATTTT
size: NA; V: TRBV9; J: TRBJ2-1; D: NA; CDR3: CASSVSFSGAGAYNEQFF; DNA: TGTGCCAGCAGCGTATCCTTTTCGGGGGCGGGCGCCTACAATGAGCAGTTCTTC
size: once; V: TRBV28; J: TRBJ2-3; D: NA; CDR3: CASSPQFTGVADTQYF; DNA: TGTGCCAGCAGTCCTCAATTTACGGGAGTTGCAGATACGCAGTATTTT
size: NA; V: TRBV6-5; J: TRBJ2-5; D: NA; CDR3: CASRGNQETQYF; DNA: TGTGCCAGCAGAGGCAACCAAGAGACCCAGTACTTC
size: NA; V: TRBV7-2; J: TRBJ1-1; D: NA; CDR3: CASSLGPRNTEAFF; DNA: TGTGCCAGCAGCTTAGGACCGAGGAACACTGAAGCTTTCTTT
size: NA; V: TRBV5-6; J: TRBJ1-6; D: NA; CDR3: CASSLGSRGSPLHF; DNA: TGTGCCAGCAGCTTGGGGTCCAGGGGTTCACCCCTCCACTTT
size: NA; V: TRBV6-5; J: TRBJ2-2; D: NA; CDR3: CASAPRGASTGELFF; DNA: TGTGCCAGCGCTCCTCGGGGGGCTAGTACCGGGGAGCTGTTTTTT
size: NA; V: TRBV9; J: TRBJ2-3; D: NA; CDR3: CASSPQMSTDTQYF; DNA: TGTGCCAGCAGCCCTCAGATGAGCACAGATACGCAGTATTTT
size: NA; V: TRBV7-9; J: TRBJ2-1; D: NA; CDR3: CASSSGQPGNEQFF; DNA: TGTGCCAGCAGCTCGGGACAACCGGGGAATGAGCAGTTCTTC
size: NA; V: TRBV19; J: TRBJ2-7; D: TRBD2; CDR3: CASSSSGLAGGIPYEQYF; DNA: TGTGCCAGTAGTTCGTCGGGACTAGCGGGGGGAATCCCCTACGAGCAGTACTTC
size: NA; V: TRBV29-1; J: TRBJ1-2; D: NA; CDR3: CSVEDLVNGYTF; DNA: TGCAGCGTTGAAGATCTAGTCAATGGCTACACCTTC
size: NA; V: TRBV29-1; J: TRBJ1-1; D: TRBD1; CDR3: CSVRTGYTEAFF; DNA: TGCAGCGTGCGGACAGGGTACACTGAAGCTTTCTTT
size: once; V: TRBV5-1; J: TRBJ1-5; D: NA; CDR3: CASAHDGNQPQHF; DNA: TGCGCCAGCGCACATGATGGCAATCAGCCCCAGCATTTT
size: few; V: TRBV5-1; J: TRBJ2-7; D: NA; CDR3: CASSLVTGMIGEQYF; DNA: TGCGCCAGCAGCTTGGTAACGGGGATGATCGGCGAGCAGTACTTC
size: once; V: TRBV19; J: TRBJ2-7; D: NA; CDR3: CASSIGRSSYEQYF; DNA: TGTGCCAGTAGTATAGGGCGGAGCTCCTACGAGCAGTACTTC
size: NA; V: TRBV7-9; J: TRBJ1-3; D: NA; CDR3: CASSDISGNTIYF; DNA: TGTGCCAGCAGCGACATCTCTGGAAACACCATATATTTT
size: NA; V: TRBV19; J: TRBJ1-6; D: TRBD1; CDR3: CASSPGTGGTAPLHF; DNA: TGTGCCAGTAGCCCCGGGACAGGGGGGACGGCACCCCTCCACTTT
size: NA; V: TRBV18; J: TRBJ2-1; D: NA; CDR3: CASSPSTGEAEQFF; DNA: TGTGCCAGCTCCCCCAGTACAGGGGAGGCTGAGCAGTTCTTC
size: NA; V: TRBV25-1; J: TRBJ2-1; D: TRBD2; CDR3: CASNPGTSGSGYNEQFF; DNA: TGTGCCAGCAATCCCGGGACTAGCGGGAGTGGTTACAATGAGCAGTTCTTC
size: NA; V: TRBV7-3; J: TRBJ1-1; D: NA; CDR3: CASSFSRNTEAFF; DNA: TGTGCCAGCAGCTTTTCCAGGAACACTGAAGCTTTCTTT
size: NA; V: TRBV7-6; J: TRBJ2-5; D: TRBD1; CDR3: CASSSHGGDRGFQETQYF; DNA: TGTGCCAGCAGCTCCCACGGGGGGGACAGGGGGTTCCAAGAGACCCAGTACTTC
size: NA; V: TRBV2; J: TRBJ2-2; D: NA; CDR3: CASSGGGGDSTGELFF; DNA: TGTGCCAGCAGTGGGGGTGGAGGGGATAGCACCGGGGAGCTGTTTTTT
size: NA; V: TRBV5-1; J: TRBJ2-1; D: TRBD2; CDR3: CASTVLAGSSYNEQFF; DNA: TGCGCCAGCACCGTCTTAGCGGGGAGCTCCTACAATGAGCAGTTCTTC
size: NA; V: TRBV5-5; J: TRBJ1-1; D: NA; CDR3: CASSPPRGASLAFF; DNA: TGTGCCAGCAGCCCTCCCCGGGGAGCGTCCCTAGCTTTCTTT
size: once; V: TRBV18; J: TRBJ2-7; D: NA; CDR3: CASSPISRPLKGEQYF; DNA: TGTGCCAGCTCACCAATCTCTCGGCCACTAAAGGGCGAGCAGTACTTC
size: NA; V: TRBV10-2; J: TRBJ1-5; D: NA; CDR3: CASSEKGWDQPQHF; DNA: TGCGCCAGCAGTGAGAAGGGTTGGGATCAGCCCCAGCATTTT
size: NA; V: TRBV4-1; J: TRBJ1-2; D: TRBD1; CDR3: CASSQGQGYGYTF; DNA: TGCGCCAGCAGCCAAGGACAGGGCTATGGCTACACCTTC
size: NA; V: TRBV4-1; J: TRBJ1-2; D: NA; CDR3: CASSQALRSAPFYGYTF; DNA: TGCGCCAGCAGCCAAGCCCTTAGGTCCGCTCCTTTTTATGGCTACACCTTC
size: NA; V: TRBV5-1; J: TRBJ2-5; D: NA; CDR3: CASSLIGATETQYF; DNA: TGCGCCAGCAGCTTGATCGGGGCCACAGAGACCCAGTACTTC